One sample yielded the 15 T cell receptor beta chains listed below, sequenced in a study of OX40 agonist ivuxolimab in advanced cancers. Libraries were prepared by immunoSEQ multiplex PCR; TCRdb keeps only in-frame clonotypes and omits some of them. The sample has tens of thousands of clones, approximately 90% seen once. The sequenced sample was CD4+ or CD8+ T cells sorted from blood, obtained in a trial of the OX40 agonist ivuxolimab. These receptors were collected from an adult with an advanced solid tumor such as melanoma, head and neck, liver or kidney cancer.

This clone has only one observation. CDR3 protein: CASEGGDEQYF. Here the CDR3 DNA reads TGTGCCAGCGAAGGGGGGGACGAGCAGTACTTC. The V and J genes are TRBV7-9 and TRBJ2-7, with a possible D match to TRBD2 (7 bases). The CDR3 is 11 residues long. Germline V gene data show CDR1 as SEHNR and CDR2 as FQNEAQ (reference sequence). V was pared by 8 bases and J by 5 bases, with 10 bases between. The whole variable domain, remainder taken from reference TRBV7-9 and TRBJ2-7, is DTGVSQNPRHKITKRGQNVTFRCDPISEHNRLYWYRQTLGQGPEFLTYFQNEAQLEKSRLLSDRFSAERPKGSFSTLEIQRTEQGDSAMYLCASEGGDEQYFGPGTRLTVT.

This clone was recorded only once. V usage is TRBV10-3 and J usage is TRBJ2-2, with a tentative D call TRBD2 (5 bases). The CDR3 has 15 residues. Germline lookup yields CDR1 ENHRY and CDR2 SYGVKD. V gave up 1 base and J gave up 0 bases, with 6 bases separating them. CDR3 region: CAISELASNTGELFF. In DNA, the CDR3 is TGTGCCATCAGTGAGTTAGCGTCGAACACCGGGGAGCTGTTTTTT.

This chain joins TRBV7-9 and TRBJ2-3, with 9 bases matching TRBD2. CDR1 is SEHNR, CDR2 FQNEAQ, per germline (reference sequence). The CDR3 is 18 amino acids. V shed 8 bases and J 4 bases; nucleotides not matched to a gene: 19. The CDR3 coding sequence is TGTGCCAGCCGACGGTGGCTAGCGGGACACTCGGGCCCAGATACGCAGTATTTT. Translating it yields CASRRWLAGHSGPDTQYF.

The chain is built from TRBV19 and TRBJ2-4; 9 bases line up with TRBD2. The CDR3 has 16 residues. The V gene end was trimmed by 3 bases and the J gene end by 7 bases; junction bases not matched to a gene: 10. Germline lookup yields CDR1 LNHDA and CDR2 SQIVND (reference sequence). CDR3 residues: CASSIRMLAGRNIQYF. CDR3 in DNA: TGTGCCAGTAGTATCAGGATGCTAGCGGGACGCAACATTCAGTACTTC.

The sample holds one count of this clone. This rearrangement joins TRBV5-1 to TRBJ2-1, with TRBD2 matching 7 bases. V shed 8 bases, J shed 0 bases, and the junction held 5 bases outside the gene matches. Germline loops: CDR1 SGHRS, CDR2 YFSETQ. CDR3 length: 14 residues. The CDR3 sequence: CASTSGTSYNEQFF. The CDR3 bases are TGCGCCAGTACGAGCGGGACCTCCTACAATGAGCAGTTCTTC.

The chain carries TRBV10-3 and TRBJ2-5; perhaps TRBD1 as D (6 bases). Trimming removed 6 bases at V and 1 base at J, with 6 bases between. Germline CDR1 reads ENHRY; CDR2 reads SYGVKD. There are 12 residues in the CDR3. The CDR3 DNA reads TGTGCCATCAGGGACAGCCAAGAGACCCAGTACTTC. Protein product: CAIRDSQETQYF.

This chain joins TRBV18 and TRBJ1-5, with 8 bases matching TRBD1. The V segment lost 5 bases and the J segment 4 bases; nucleotides outside the gene matches: 13. This CDR3 contains 17 residues. Germline loops: CDR1 KGHSH, CDR2 LQKENI. The CDR3 loop is CASSTAGQGALNQPQHF. DNA for the CDR3: TGTGCCAGCTCAACGGCGGGGCAGGGGGCACTAAATCAGCCCCAGCATTTT.

This clone is a singleton in its sample. The chain joins TRBV6-6 to TRBJ1-1; TRBD1 might be the D (5 bases). Germline CDR1 is MNHNY and CDR2 is SVGAGI (reference sequence). There are 15 residues in the CDR3. Between the trimmed V and J ends, which lost 6 bases and 1 base, there was a span of 15 bases. DNA for the CDR3: TGTGCCAGCAGATCCCTCGGCGGGGGGAACACTGAAGCTTTCTTT. This codes for CASRSLGGGNTEAFF.

The chain links TRBV19 to TRBJ1-3; D may be TRBD1 (5 bases). Germline CDR1 is LNHDA and CDR2 is SQIVND (reference sequence). Trimming cost V 5 bases and J 4 bases, with 18 bases left between them. This CDR3 is 16 amino acids long. DNA for the CDR3: TGTGCCAGTAGTGATCGGACAAGGGGCCTCGGAAACACCATATATTTT. Translated: CASSDRTRGLGNTIYF.

This chain connects TRBV10-1 to TRBJ2-3; 10 positions match TRBD2. The CDR3 loop spans 15 amino acids. The V segment lost 6 bases and the J segment 2 bases; nucleotides outside the gene matches: 5. Germline V gene sequence: CDR1 WNHNN, CDR2 SYGVQD (reference sequence). DNA of the CDR3: TGCGCCAGCAGCGCCGGGACTAGCGACACAGATACGCAGTATTTT. Its translation is CASSAGTSDTDTQYF.

This chain connects TRBV27 to TRBJ1-2; 7 positions agree with TRBD1. V trimming: 6 bases; J trimming: 4 bases; junction bases outside the gene matches: 8. This CDR3 is built from 14 residues. CDR1 and CDR2 from the germline V gene are MNHEY and SMNVEV (reference sequence). This chain's CDR3 is CASSPRQGPYGYTF. The CDR3 coding sequence is TGTGCCAGCAGCCCCAGACAGGGCCCCTATGGCTACACCTTC.

This chain joins TRBV5-5 and TRBJ2-7; no definite D call. This CDR3 has 12 amino acids. CDR1 is SGHKS, CDR2 YYEKEE, per germline (reference sequence). The V end lost 0 bases, the J end lost 7 bases, and 8 bases lay between the germline ends. The CDR3 spells CASSLGSPEQYF. For the CDR3, the DNA is TGTGCCAGCAGCTTGGGAAGCCCGGAGCAGTACTTC. The whole variable domain, remainder taken from reference TRBV5-5 and TRBJ2-7, is DAGVTQSPTHLIKTRGQQVTLRCSPISGHKSVSWYQQVLGQGPQFIFQYYEKEERGRGNFPDRFSARQFPNYSSELNVNALLLGDSALYLCASSLGSPEQYFGPGTRLTVT.

The CDR3 bases are TGTGCCAGCAGCGTCCTCGCCGGGGAGCTGTTTTTT. Translation: CASSVLAGELFF. The chain recombines TRBV9 with TRBJ2-2; no definite D call. This CDR3 is built from 12 residues. Trimming stripped 2 bases from V and 6 bases from J, with 5 bases between. Germline CDR1 and CDR2: SGDLS and YYNGEE.

The V and J genes are TRBV6-5 and TRBJ2-2; 8 bases match TRBD2. This CDR3 region has 14 residues. Germline V gene lookup returns CDR1 MNHEY and CDR2 SVGAGI. With 2 bases clipped from V and 4 bases from J, the junction kept 0 bases outside the gene matches. CDR3 protein: CASSYGLATGELFF. The CDR3 DNA is TGTGCCAGCAGTTACGGACTAGCCACCGGGGAGCTGTTTTTT.

The V call is TRBV6-5, the J call TRBJ1-2, with D maybe TRBD1 (6 bases). Deletions cut 7 bases from V and 8 bases from J, with 20 bases between. In germline, CDR1 is MNHEY, CDR2 SVGAGI. The CDR3 is 14 amino acids. CDR3 in amino acids: CASTPDRTTSGYTF. The CDR3 DNA reads as TGTGCCAGCACCCCGGACAGAACCACTTCGGGCTACACCTTC.